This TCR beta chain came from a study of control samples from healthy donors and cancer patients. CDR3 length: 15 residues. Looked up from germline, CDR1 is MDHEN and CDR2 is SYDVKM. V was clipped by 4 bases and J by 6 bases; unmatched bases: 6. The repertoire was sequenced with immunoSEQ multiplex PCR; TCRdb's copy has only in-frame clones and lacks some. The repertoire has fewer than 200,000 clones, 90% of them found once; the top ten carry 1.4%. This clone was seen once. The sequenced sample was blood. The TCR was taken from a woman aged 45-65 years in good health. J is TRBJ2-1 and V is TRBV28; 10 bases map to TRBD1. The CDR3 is CASSYPGTGVNEQFF. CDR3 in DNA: TGTGCCAGCAGTTACCCCGGGACAGGGGTCAATGAGCAGTTCTTC.